This T cell receptor beta chain is from a study of T-cell memory formation after mild COVID-19. Whole-study context: For the most part, TCR clusters were specific to one donor. Study observations and caveats: Still unconfirmed is whether the second-wave clones peaking on day 37 recognized SARS-CoV-2. Clones that got smaller from day 15 to 85 had even CD4/CD8, while clones growing later tipped toward CD4+.

This clonotype was counted between two and nine times. Its antigen is unidentified. Via MiXCR, TCRdb re-called the 5' RACE reads, giving one row per CDR3 protein. The repertoire holds roughly 190,000 distinct CDR3 sequences, with under 30% as singletons. V gave up 2 bases and J gave up 7 bases, with 18 bases separating them. The germline V gene encodes CDR1 MNHEY and CDR2 SVGEGT. The CDR3 spans 16 residues. The clonotype comes from an adult woman who had mild COVID-19 (a few samples of this study predate the infection). Cell type and time point are not known. V is TRBV6-2 or TRBV6-3 and J is TRBJ2-1, with D perhaps matching TRBD1 or TRBD2 (6 bases each). The sequencing input was PBMCs or a T cell subset sorted from them (not recorded which). The CDR3 DNA follows: TGTGCCAGCAGTTACGGCCAAGTGGGGGGCCTAAATGAGCAGTTCTTC. Translating gives CASSYGQVGGLNEQFF.